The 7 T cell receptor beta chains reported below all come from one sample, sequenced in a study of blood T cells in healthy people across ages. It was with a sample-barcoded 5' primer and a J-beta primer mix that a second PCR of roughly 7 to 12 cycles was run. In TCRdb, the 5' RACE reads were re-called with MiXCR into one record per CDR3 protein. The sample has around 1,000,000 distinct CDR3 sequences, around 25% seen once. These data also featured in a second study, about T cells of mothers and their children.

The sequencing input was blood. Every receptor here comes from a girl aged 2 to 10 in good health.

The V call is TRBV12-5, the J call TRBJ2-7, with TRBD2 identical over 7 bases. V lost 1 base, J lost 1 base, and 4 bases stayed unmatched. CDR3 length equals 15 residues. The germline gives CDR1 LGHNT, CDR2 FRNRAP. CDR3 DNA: TGTGCTAGTGGTTTGGAAGCGGGACGGTCCTACGAGCAGTACTTC. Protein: CASGLEAGRSYEQYF. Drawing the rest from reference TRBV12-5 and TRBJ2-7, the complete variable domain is DARVTQTPRHKVTEMGQEVTMRCQPILGHNTVFWYRQTMMQGLELLAYFRNRAPLDDSGMPKDRFSAEMPDATLATLKIQPSEPRDSAVYFCASGLEAGRSYEQYFGPGTRLTVT.

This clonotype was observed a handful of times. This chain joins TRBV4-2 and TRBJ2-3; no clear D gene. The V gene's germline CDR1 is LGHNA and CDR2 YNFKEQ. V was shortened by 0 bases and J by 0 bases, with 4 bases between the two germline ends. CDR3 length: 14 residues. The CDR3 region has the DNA TGTGCCAGCAGCCAAGAAGGCAGCACAGATACGCAGTATTTT. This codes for CASSQEGSTDTQYF.

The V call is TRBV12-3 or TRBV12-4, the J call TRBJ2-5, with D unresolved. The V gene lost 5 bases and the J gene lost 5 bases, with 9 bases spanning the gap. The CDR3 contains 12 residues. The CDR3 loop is CASSTAVETQYF. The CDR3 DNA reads TGTGCCAGCAGTACCGCCGTGGAGACCCAGTACTTC.

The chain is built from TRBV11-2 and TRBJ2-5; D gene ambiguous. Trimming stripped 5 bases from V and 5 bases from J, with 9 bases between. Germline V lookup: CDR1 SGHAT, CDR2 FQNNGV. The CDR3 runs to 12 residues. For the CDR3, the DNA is TGTGCCAGCAGCCACGTTAGGGAGACCCAGTACTTC. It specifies CASSHVRETQYF. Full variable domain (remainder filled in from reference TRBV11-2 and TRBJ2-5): EAGVAQSPRYKIIEKRQSVAFWCNPISGHATLYWYQQILGQGPKLLIQFQNNGVVDDSQLPKDRFSAERLKGVDSTLKIQPAKLEDSAVYLCASSHVRETQYFGPGTRLLVL.

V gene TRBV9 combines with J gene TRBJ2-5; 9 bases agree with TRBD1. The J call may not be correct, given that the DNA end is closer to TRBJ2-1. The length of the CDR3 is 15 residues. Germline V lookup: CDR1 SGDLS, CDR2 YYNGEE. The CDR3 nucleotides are TGTGCCAGCAGCGTAGTGACAGGGGGTAGCCATGAGCAGTTCTTC. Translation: CASSVVTGGSHEQFF.

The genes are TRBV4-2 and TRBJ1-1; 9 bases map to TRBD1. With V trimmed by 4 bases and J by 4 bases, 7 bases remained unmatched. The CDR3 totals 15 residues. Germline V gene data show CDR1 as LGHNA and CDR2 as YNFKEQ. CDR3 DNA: TGTGCCAGCAGCCCAACAGGGGGCGCGGGCACTGAAGCTTTCTTT. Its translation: CASSPTGGAGTEAFF.

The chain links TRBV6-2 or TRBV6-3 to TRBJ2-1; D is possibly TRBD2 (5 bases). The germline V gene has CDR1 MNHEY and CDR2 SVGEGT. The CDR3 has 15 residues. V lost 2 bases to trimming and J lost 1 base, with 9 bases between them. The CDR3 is CASSYGERSYNEQFF. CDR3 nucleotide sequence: TGTGCCAGCAGTTACGGGGAGAGGTCCTACAATGAGCAGTTCTTC.